This entry describes one T cell receptor (beta chain). Its specificity is not known. Preparation of the TCRbeta library used unique molecular identifiers. Using its own MiXCR run on the PCR reads, TCRdb lists one record per CDR3 protein. Here the sample spans 500,000 to 750,000 distinct CDR3 sequences, 10% to 15% being singletons. The CDR3 is 15 amino acids. CDR1 is MNHEY and CDR2 is SVGEGT in the germline V gene. Losses at the gene ends were 4 bases for V and 10 bases for J; bases not matched to a gene: 9. The data belong to a study of T-cell reconstitution after alpha-beta-depleted transplantation in children. The study, taken as a whole, reports: Fresh T-cell production supplied most of the T-cell counts and diversity seen one year after transplant. By about two months after transplant, alpha-beta T cells reportedly arose from several hundred graft clones that had expanded. For some patients, TCRbeta diversity was high at day 60 because of recipient T cells and thymic progenitors that survived.

This sequence was found in a male patient under 18 who had a stem cell transplant for acute myeloid leukemia, so the T cells may come from the graft donor. Here the sequenced sample was PBMCs, mostly from graft donor cells, taken 360 days after TCRalphabeta/CD19-depleted stem cell transplant. The chain couples TRBV6-2 or TRBV6-3 to TRBJ1-6; 8 bases line up with TRBD1. CDR3 amino acids: CASSSQGALISPLHF. CDR3 coding DNA: TGTGCCAGCAGTTCGCAGGGGGCGCTTATCTCACCCCTCCACTTT.